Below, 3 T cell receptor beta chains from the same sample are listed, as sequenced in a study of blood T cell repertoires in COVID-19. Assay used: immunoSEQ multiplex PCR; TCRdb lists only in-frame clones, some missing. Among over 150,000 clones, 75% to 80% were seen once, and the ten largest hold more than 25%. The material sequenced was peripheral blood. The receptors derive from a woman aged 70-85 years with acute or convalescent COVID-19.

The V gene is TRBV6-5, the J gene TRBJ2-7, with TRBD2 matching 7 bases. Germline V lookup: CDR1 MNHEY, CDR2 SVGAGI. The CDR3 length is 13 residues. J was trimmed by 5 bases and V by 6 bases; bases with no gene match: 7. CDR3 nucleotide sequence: TGTGCCAGCAGGGGTATGGGGGGGGACGAGCAGTACTTC. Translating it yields CASRGMGGDEQYF.

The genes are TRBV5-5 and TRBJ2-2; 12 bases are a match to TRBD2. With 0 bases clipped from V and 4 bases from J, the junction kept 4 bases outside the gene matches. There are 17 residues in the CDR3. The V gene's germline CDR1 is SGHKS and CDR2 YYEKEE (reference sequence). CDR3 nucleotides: TGTGCCAGCAGCTTGGACCCTAGCGGGGGGGGCACCGGGGAGCTGTTTTTT. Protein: CASSLDPSGGGTGELFF.

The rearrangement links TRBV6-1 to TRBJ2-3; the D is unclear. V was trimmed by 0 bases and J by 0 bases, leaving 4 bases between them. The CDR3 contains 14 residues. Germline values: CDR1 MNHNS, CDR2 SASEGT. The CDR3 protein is CASSEAASTDTQYF. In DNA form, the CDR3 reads TGTGCCAGCAGTGAAGCAGCGAGCACAGATACGCAGTATTTT.